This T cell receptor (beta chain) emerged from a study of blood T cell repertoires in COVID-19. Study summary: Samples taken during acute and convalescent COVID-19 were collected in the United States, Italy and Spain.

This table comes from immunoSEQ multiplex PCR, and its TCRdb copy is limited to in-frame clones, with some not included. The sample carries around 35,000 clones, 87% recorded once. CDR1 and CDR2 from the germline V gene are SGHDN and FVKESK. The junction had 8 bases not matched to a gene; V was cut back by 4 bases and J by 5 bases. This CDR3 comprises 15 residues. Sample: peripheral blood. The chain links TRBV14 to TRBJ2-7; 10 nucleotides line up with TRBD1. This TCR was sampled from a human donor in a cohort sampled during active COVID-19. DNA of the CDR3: TGTGCCAGCAGCCGCCCGGGACAGGGGTTCCACGAGCAGTACTTC. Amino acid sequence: CASSRPGQGFHEQYF.